The 27 T cell receptor beta chains presented below share a single source sample, sequenced in a study of OX40 agonist ivuxolimab in advanced cancers. Libraries were prepared by immunoSEQ multiplex PCR; TCRdb keeps only in-frame clonotypes and omits some of them. The sample has some 35,000 clones; roughly nine tenths are singletons. Material: CD4+ or CD8+ T cells sorted from blood, obtained in a trial of the OX40 agonist ivuxolimab. Source of these receptors: an adult with an advanced solid tumor such as melanoma, head and neck, liver or kidney cancer.

The chain links TRBV27 to TRBJ2-2; tentative D call: TRBD2 (5 bases). The germline V and J ends were trimmed by 5 bases and 5 bases, with 21 bases remaining between them. The CDR3 is made up of 17 amino acids. Looked up from germline, CDR1 is MNHEY and CDR2 is SMNVEV (reference sequence). CDR3 in amino acids: CASSRRDLGLTTGELFF. The CDR3 DNA reads TGTGCCAGCAGTCGCCGAGACCTCGGACTGACGACCGGGGAGCTGTTTTTT.

The rearrangement links TRBV30 to TRBJ2-2; 14 nucleotides agree with TRBD2. CDR1 is GTSNPN, CDR2 SVGIG, per germline (reference sequence). J lost 6 bases, V lost 7 bases, and 4 bases had no gene match. The CDR3 has 14 residues. CDR3 amino acids: CAFGTSGSSGELFF. The CDR3 DNA reads as TGTGCCTTTGGGACTAGCGGGAGCTCCGGGGAGCTGTTTTTT. Variable domain in full (rest from reference TRBV30 and TRBJ2-2): SQTIHQWPATLVQPVGSPLSLECTVEGTSNPNLYWYRQAAGRGLQLLFYSVGIGQISSEVPQNLSASRPQDRQFILSSKKLLLSDSGFYLCAFGTSGSSGELFFGEGSRLTVL.

V gene TRBV9 combines with J gene TRBJ2-5; no firm D call. In germline, CDR1 is SGDLS, CDR2 YYNGEE. V lost 0 bases and J lost 7, with 13 bases in between. CDR3 length equals 14 residues. The DNA for the CDR3 is TGTGCCAGCAGCGTAGAGCCCGGCCTCGGGACCCAGTACTTC. It specifies CASSVEPGLGTQYF.

V gene TRBV6-1 combines with J gene TRBJ1-5; D is ambiguous. The germline CDR1 and CDR2 sequences are MNHNS and SASEGT. V lost 0 bases to trimming and J lost 9 bases, with 15 bases between them. The length of the CDR3 is 15 residues. DNA for the CDR3: TGTGCCAGCAGTGAAGCGCTTCGGCTCTCACGGCCCCAGCATTTT. Protein: CASSEALRLSRPQHF.

V gene TRBV11-1 combines with J gene TRBJ2-3, with a possible D match to TRBD1 (8 bases). Germline CDR1 is SGHAT and CDR2 is FQDESV (reference sequence). The ends were cut back, 6 bases at V and 4 bases at J, with 20 bases in the middle. The CDR3 spans 16 residues. The CDR3 here is CASRTGGAGQADTQYF. CDR3 DNA sequence: TGTGCCAGCAGAACTGGTGGAGCGGGACAGGCAGATACGCAGTATTTT.

This chain uses TRBV11-3 with TRBJ1-1, with D possibly being TRBD1 (5 bases). CDR3 size: 14 residues. Between the trimmed V and J ends, which lost 5 bases and 7 bases, there was a span of 17 bases. The germline CDR1 and CDR2 sequences are SGHNT and YENEEA. The CDR3 protein is CASSAGPEEVEAFF. CDR3 in DNA: TGTGCCAGCAGCGCGGGGCCGGAGGAGGTTGAAGCTTTCTTT.

The chain has TRBV7-6 and TRBJ2-1, with D uncertain. Between the trimmed V and J ends, which lost 1 base and 2 bases, there was a span of 9 bases. Germline CDR1 SGHVS, CDR2 FNYEAQ. This CDR3 comprises 15 residues. The CDR3 here is CASSLDVGTYNEQFF. DNA of the CDR3: TGTGCCAGCAGCTTAGACGTGGGAACCTACAATGAGCAGTTCTTC.

The chain has TRBV11-3 and TRBJ2-1; 10 bases are shared with TRBD2. This CDR3 region has 15 residues. The germline V gene has CDR1 SGHNT and CDR2 YENEEA. Germline trimming cut 5 bases from V and 5 bases from J; bases unmatched to any gene: 6. In nucleotides, the CDR3 is TGTGCCAGCAGCCCGAGCGGGAGGGGGGACAATGAGCAGTTCTTC. This gives the protein CASSPSGRGDNEQFF.

The rearrangement joins TRBV4-1 to TRBJ1-5; D is uncertain. This CDR3 has 15 amino acids. V shed 1 base and J shed 1 base, with 8 bases lying between them. Germline CDR1 is MGHRA and CDR2 is YSYEKL. CDR3 sequence: CASSQATGSNQPQHF. The CDR3 DNA is TGCGCCAGCAGCCAAGCGACGGGGAGCAATCAGCCCCAGCATTTT.

This sequence joins TRBV5-8 and TRBJ2-7; 9 bases agree with TRBD1. Germline CDR1 is SGHTS and CDR2 is YDEGEE. This CDR3 is built from 15 residues. Trimming at V came to 6 bases and at J to 1 base, leaving 8 bases not matched to a gene. CDR3 loop: CASISQGQGSYEQYF. The CDR3 DNA sequence: TGTGCCAGCATCTCACAGGGACAGGGATCCTACGAGCAGTACTTC.

The chain joins TRBV10-3 to TRBJ1-1; TRBD1 agrees at 8 bases. This CDR3 region has 17 residues. Losses at the gene ends were 0 bases for V and 2 bases for J; bases not matched to a gene: 8. Germline V gene lookup returns CDR1 ENHRY and CDR2 SYGVKD. CDR3 loop: CAISESGQGAGNTEAFF. Here the CDR3 DNA reads TGTGCCATCAGTGAGTCAGGCCAGGGGGCGGGAAACACTGAAGCTTTCTTT.

Only one count was recorded for this clone. The CDR3 bases are TGTGCCAGCAGCCCTGTCGGACAGTACTATGGCTACACCTTC. Translation gives CASSPVGQYYGYTF. The gene calls are TRBV16 and TRBJ1-2; D is possibly TRBD1 (6 bases). The V end was cut by 4 bases, the J end by 3 bases, with 12 bases between. This CDR3 has 14 amino acids. Germline V gives CDR1 KGHSY, CDR2 FQNENV.

This clone was seen a handful of times. The chain couples TRBV25-1 to TRBJ2-7; 7 bases match TRBD1. The CDR3 length is 13 residues. V gave up 1 base and J gave up 8 bases; unmatched junction bases: 5. Germline CDR1 is MGHDK and CDR2 is SYGVNS. The CDR3 DNA reads as TGTGCCAGCAGTGAATCGACAGGGTACAAGCAGTACTTC. As protein: CASSESTGYKQYF.

This clone was seen only once. This sequence joins TRBV27 and TRBJ2-3, with TRBD2 identical over 12 bases. The length of the CDR3 is 17 residues. Germline V gives CDR1 MNHEY, CDR2 SMNVEV (reference sequence). Unmatched junction bases numbered 6, after V lost 5 bases and J lost 0 bases. Here the CDR3 DNA reads TGTGCCAGCAGTCCGCGTACTAGCGGGGGGAGCACAGATACGCAGTATTTT. This sequence encodes CASSPRTSGGSTDTQYF.

This rearrangement joins TRBV7-9 to TRBJ1-2; D gene unclear. The V gene's germline CDR1 is SEHNR and CDR2 FQNEAQ (reference sequence). The CDR3 is 14 residues long. Trimming took 1 base from V and 4 from J, leaving 10 bases between them. For the CDR3, the DNA is TGTGCCAGCAGCTTAGACCCGGATGGCTATGGCTACACCTTC. This codes for CASSLDPDGYGYTF. Full variable domain (missing parts from reference TRBV7-9 and TRBJ1-2): DTGVSQNPRHKITKRGQNVTFRCDPISEHNRLYWYRQTLGQGPEFLTYFQNEAQLEKSRLLSDRFSAERPKGSFSTLEIQRTEQGDSAMYLCASSLDPDGYGYTFGSGTRLTVV.

This sequence joins TRBV7-2 and TRBJ2-4, with D maybe TRBD2 (5 bases). The V end was cut by 2 bases, the J end by 9 bases, with 11 bases between. Germline V gives CDR1 SGHTA, CDR2 FQGNSA. The CDR3 consists of 13 residues. In DNA, the CDR3 is TGTGCCAGCAGCTTAAATGGTGGGAGCATTCAGTACTTC. As protein: CASSLNGGSIQYF.

The chain has TRBV6-1 and TRBJ1-2; 9 nucleotides align to TRBD1. This CDR3 contains 15 residues. Germline lookup yields CDR1 MNHNS and CDR2 SASEGT. With V trimmed by 7 bases and J by 4 bases, 10 bases remained unmatched. The CDR3 DNA is TGTGCCAGCAACGAGTACAGGGGGCCCGGCTATGGCTACACCTTC. Amino acid sequence: CASNEYRGPGYGYTF.

The CDR3 reads CSAGQGEGTDTQYF. The CDR3 DNA reads TGCAGCGCTGGACAGGGAGAAGGCACAGATACGCAGTATTTT. The chain uses TRBV29-1 and TRBJ2-3; 8 bases fit TRBD1. Germline values: CDR1 SQVTM, CDR2 ANQGSEA. V was clipped by 7 bases and J by 1 base; unmatched bases: 7. The CDR3 is 14 residues long.

V and J are TRBV4-2 and TRBJ1-2; TRBD1 aligns across 8 bases. The J segment lost 4 bases and the V segment lost 4 bases, leaving 8 bases of the junction unmatched. Germline V gives CDR1 LGHNA, CDR2 YNFKEQ. This CDR3 is 15 amino acids long. This CDR3 is CASSREGTGAYGYTF. The DNA for the CDR3 is TGTGCCAGCAGCCGAGAGGGGACAGGCGCCTATGGCTACACCTTC.

The gene calls are TRBV20-1 and TRBJ2-7; D might be TRBD2 (5 bases). The CDR3 has 11 amino acids. Germline CDR1 DFQATT, CDR2 SNEGSKA (reference sequence). The CDR3 protein is CSSASSGEQYF. CDR3 coding DNA: TGCAGCTCAGCATCCAGCGGCGAGCAGTACTTC.

CDR3 residues: CASSLALAGVYEQYF. CDR3 DNA: TGTGCCAGCAGCTTGGCCCTAGCGGGAGTATACGAGCAGTACTTC. J is TRBJ2-7 and V is TRBV5-4, with TRBD2 identical over 10 bases. V was pared by 0 bases and J by 4 bases, with 4 bases of the junction left unmatched. Germline lookup yields CDR1 SGHNT and CDR2 YYREEE (reference sequence). The CDR3 runs to 15 residues.

The gene calls are TRBV5-1 and TRBJ1-3; TRBD1 aligns across 8 bases. The CDR3 covers 15 residues. V was pared by 4 bases and J by 2 bases, with 5 bases of the junction left unmatched. Germline-derived CDR1 and CDR2 are SGHRS and YFSETQ. CDR3 coding DNA: TGCGCCAGCAGCCTCCGGACAGGGACTGGAAACACCATATATTTT. Translation gives CASSLRTGTGNTIYF.

This clone was observed a handful of times. The chain employs TRBV2 and TRBJ1-2; TRBD1 matches at 8 bases. This CDR3 is 13 amino acids long. The germline V gene encodes CDR1 SNHLY and CDR2 FYNNEI. V gave up 6 bases and J gave up 4 bases; unmatched junction bases: 4. DNA for the CDR3: TGTGCCAGCAGGACAGGGGAAACCTATGGCTACACCTTC. Encoded protein: CASRTGETYGYTF.

The chain has TRBV15 and TRBJ2-7, with 7 bases lining up with TRBD2. CDR3 length: 17 amino acids. Germline CDR1 reads LNHNV; CDR2 reads YYDKDF (reference sequence). V shed 0 bases and J 1 base; nucleotides not matched to a gene: 9. The CDR3 bases are TGTGCCACCAGCAGAGATGGGGAGGGGCTAATATCCTACGAGCAGTACTTC. As protein: CATSRDGEGLISYEQYF.

The chain carries TRBV19 and TRBJ1-1; D uncertain. Germline V gene sequence: CDR1 LNHDA, CDR2 SQIVND (reference sequence). Trimming cost V 3 bases and J 6 bases, with 26 bases left between them. The CDR3 contains 18 residues. CDR3 sequence: CASSILARTPRGYPEAFF. The CDR3 region has the DNA TGTGCCAGTAGTATCTTGGCGAGGACCCCCCGGGGTTACCCTGAAGCTTTCTTT.

The V gene is TRBV7-3, the J gene TRBJ1-1, with D possibly matching TRBD1 (5 bases). The length of the CDR3 is 14 residues. Trimming stripped 1 base from V and 4 bases from J, with 10 bases between. Germline CDR1 and CDR2: SGHTA and FQGTGA. Written as DNA, the CDR3 is TGTGCCAGCAGCTTAAGTCCAGGGACCACTGAAGCTTTCTTT. Translated: CASSLSPGTTEAFF.

The genes are TRBV10-3 and TRBJ1-6; the D is unclear. In germline, CDR1 is ENHRY, CDR2 SYGVKD. V shed 0 bases and J shed 10 bases, with 4 bases lying between them. The CDR3 has 12 residues. DNA of the CDR3: TGTGCCATCAGTGAGTCCCTCTCACCCCTCCACTTT. Protein: CAISESLSPLHF.